The 11 T cell receptor beta chains reported below all come from one sample, sequenced in a study of blood T cell repertoires in COVID-19. Using immunoSEQ multiplex PCR, the repertoire was profiled, and TCRdb retains in-frame clones only, with some absent. The sample carries 120,000 to 150,000 clones, about 86% recorded once. Material: peripheral blood. The receptors were sampled from a woman aged 55-69 years with acute or convalescent COVID-19.

This clone was counted only a few times. The rearrangement joins TRBV5-1 to TRBJ1-1; D is unresolved. The CDR3 covers 14 residues. The germline V gene encodes CDR1 SGHRS and CDR2 YFSETQ. V lost 1 base and J lost 6, with 13 bases in between. Written as DNA, the CDR3 is TGCGCCAGCAGCTTGTGGGCGGGGAGGCCTGAAGCTTTCTTT. Encoded protein: CASSLWAGRPEAFF.

The V gene is TRBV3-1 (or the pseudogene TRBV3-2), the J gene TRBJ2-7; 7 nucleotides match TRBD1. The germline CDR1 and CDR2 sequences are LGHDT and YNNKEL (reference sequence). The CDR3 consists of 15 residues. V dropped 4 bases and J dropped 4; count of bases not matched to a gene: 10. The CDR3 protein is CASSPTGTAKYEQYF. Written as DNA, the CDR3 is TGTGCCAGCAGCCCTACCGGGACAGCAAAGTACGAGCAGTACTTC.

V usage is TRBV30 and J usage is TRBJ2-1; 7 nucleotides match TRBD1. CDR3 length equals 18 residues. Germline values: CDR1 GTSNPN, CDR2 SVGIG (reference sequence). The V and J ends lost 0 bases and 1 base, in that order; junction bases with no gene match: 12. CDR3 sequence reads: CAWSVRVRAGGSYNEQFF. The CDR3 nucleotides read TGTGCCTGGAGTGTACGGGTAAGGGCAGGGGGTTCCTACAATGAGCAGTTCTTC.

The chain employs TRBV19 and TRBJ2-5, with TRBD2 matching over 10 bases. The V and J ends lost 7 bases and 2 bases, in that order; junction bases with no gene match: 25. The CDR3 extends over 21 amino acids. In germline, CDR1 is LNHDA, CDR2 SQIVND (reference sequence). DNA for the CDR3: TGTGCCAGTACCCCATCGAGGATCGGGGTAGCGGGGGGACCCCCGCAAGAGACCCAGTACTTC. This codes for CASTPSRIGVAGGPPQETQYF.

Comments on this clone: One end of the junction fails to match germline, which may point to a read error. The rearrangement uses TRBV7-7 and TRBJ2-7; 7 bases map to TRBD1. Germline lookup yields CDR1 SSHAT and CDR2 FNYEAQ (reference sequence). CDR3 size: 16 residues. Here the CDR3 DNA reads TGTGCTAGCAGCCCCCTAGTACAGGGGATCGGTTACGAGCAGTACTTC. Translating gives CASSPLVQGIGYEQYF.

The chain combines TRBV5-1 with TRBJ2-7, with 9 nucleotides matching TRBD1. Trimming took 0 bases from V and 3 from J; bases not matched to a gene: 4. Germline-derived CDR1 and CDR2 are SGHRS and YFSETQ. This CDR3 contains 15 residues. The CDR3 loop reads CASSLAGTGNYEQYF. The DNA of the CDR3 is TGCGCCAGCAGCTTGGCGGGGACAGGGAACTACGAGCAGTACTTC.

This sequence joins TRBV5-4 and TRBJ1-1, with D unresolved. This CDR3 contains 16 residues. Germline V gives CDR1 SGHNT, CDR2 YYREEE (reference sequence). Trimming took 4 bases from V and 1 from J, leaving 17 bases between them. The CDR3 reads CASSPRPPERNTEAFF. CDR3 DNA sequence: TGTGCCAGCAGCCCTCGGCCCCCGGAGAGGAACACTGAAGCTTTCTTT. Filled out from reference TRBV5-4 and TRBJ1-1, the complete variable domain reads ETGVTQSPTHLIKTRGQQVTLRCSSQSGHNTVSWYQQALGQGPQFIFQYYREEENGRGNFPPRFSGLQFPNYSSELNVNALELDDSALYLCASSPRPPERNTEAFFGQGTRLTVV.

This clone was found a few times. This chain joins TRBV2 and TRBJ1-1; weak D call: TRBD1 (5 bases). V was clipped by 7 bases and J by 1 base, with 10 bases between them. Per germline, CDR1 SNHLY and CDR2 FYNNEI. The CDR3 covers 13 residues. Here the CDR3 DNA reads TGTGCCAGCACATCGGGGGAGAACACTGAAGCTTTCTTT. Encoded protein: CASTSGENTEAFF.

V and J are TRBV29-1 and TRBJ1-2, with 7 positions matching TRBD1. The CDR3 extends over 16 amino acids. From germline, CDR1 is SQVTM and CDR2 ANQGSEA. V shed 3 bases and J 0 bases; nucleotides not matched to a gene: 10. The CDR3 DNA sequence: TGCAGCGTTGACCCCACACTGGGACAGACTAACTATGGCTACACCTTC. Translation: CSVDPTLGQTNYGYTF.

The chain has TRBV7-6 and TRBJ2-7; 7 bases match TRBD2. The trim removed 1 base at V and 7 bases at J, leaving 10 bases unmatched. Germline CDR1 and CDR2: SGHVS and FNYEAQ. The CDR3 has 15 amino acids. CDR3 coding DNA: TGTGCCAGCAGCTTAGGGGGGAGGGTTTTAGAGGAGCAGTACTTC. Translated: CASSLGGRVLEEQYF.

This clone has only one observation. The CDR3 nucleotides are TGTGCCAGTAGGAGACCGGGACAGTTTAATCAGCCCCAGCATTTT. Amino acids: CASRRPGQFNQPQHF. The chain combines TRBV19 with TRBJ1-5; 7 positions agree with TRBD1. CDR3 length equals 15 residues. Germline V CDR1 and CDR2: LNHDA, SQIVND (reference sequence). V was clipped by 6 bases and J by 4 bases; unmatched bases: 9.